The source of this T cell receptor beta chain is a study of vaccination effects on CD4 cells after COVID-19. With approximately 9 days of culture completed, CD4+ T cells were isolated. The protocol was immunoSEQ multiplex PCR, while the TCRdb copy is restricted to in-frame clones and leaves out a portion. The table includes under 40,000 clones, 82% detected once. The germline V gene encodes CDR1 SGHNT and CDR2 YYREEE (reference sequence). Trimming left V 0 bases short and J 10 bases short, with 14 bases between. CDR3 length: 15 amino acids. Concerning this clone: What it binds is not known.

The gene calls are TRBV5-4 and TRBJ1-6; D gene unclear. The sequenced sample was CD4+ T cells from PBMCs cultured without peptide, obtained before COVID-19 vaccination. The receptor was derived from a human donor who received a COVID-19 vaccine. CDR3 coding DNA: TGTGCCAGCAGCTTGGGACAACGGTATGACTCACCCCTCCACTTT. Protein sequence: CASSLGQRYDSPLHF.